This T cell receptor beta chain stems from a study of blood T cell repertoires in COVID-19. The method was immunoSEQ multiplex PCR; TCRdb's version includes in-frame clones alone and lacks a portion of them. The data contain about 110,000 clones, more than 65% of them seen just once; the ten biggest clones take up roughly 1.6%. The table lists this clone with a count of one. Looked up from germline, CDR1 is SNHLY and CDR2 is FYNNEI. CDR3 length: 15 amino acids. Deletions cut 8 bases from V and 2 bases from J, with 16 bases between. The source is a man aged 50-60 years with acute or convalescent COVID-19. Sequencing used peripheral blood. The rearrangement joins TRBV2 to TRBJ1-5, with no clear D. The CDR3 DNA reads as TGTGCCAGCTGCTACGCGGGGTCGGGCAATCAGCCCCAGCATTTT. It is translated as CASCYAGSGNQPQHF.